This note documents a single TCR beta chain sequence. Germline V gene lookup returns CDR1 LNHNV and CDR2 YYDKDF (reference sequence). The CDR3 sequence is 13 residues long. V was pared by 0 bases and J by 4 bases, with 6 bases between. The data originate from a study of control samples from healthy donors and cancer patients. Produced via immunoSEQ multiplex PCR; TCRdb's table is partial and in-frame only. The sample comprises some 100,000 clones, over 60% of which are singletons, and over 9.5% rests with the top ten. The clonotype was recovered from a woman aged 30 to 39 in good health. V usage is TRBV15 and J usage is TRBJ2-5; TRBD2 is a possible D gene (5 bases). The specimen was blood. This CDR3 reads CATSREGRETQYF. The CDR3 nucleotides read TGTGCCACCAGCAGAGAAGGGAGAGAGACCCAGTACTTC.